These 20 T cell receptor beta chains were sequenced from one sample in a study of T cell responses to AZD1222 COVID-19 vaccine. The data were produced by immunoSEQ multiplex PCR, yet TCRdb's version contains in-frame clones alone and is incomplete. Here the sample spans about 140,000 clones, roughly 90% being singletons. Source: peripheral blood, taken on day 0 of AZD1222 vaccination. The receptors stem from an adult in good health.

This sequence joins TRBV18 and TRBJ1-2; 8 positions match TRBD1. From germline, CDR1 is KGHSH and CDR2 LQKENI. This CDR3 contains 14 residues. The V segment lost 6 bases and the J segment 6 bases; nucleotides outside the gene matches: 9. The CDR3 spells CASSPNDRGNGYTF. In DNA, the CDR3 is TGTGCCAGCTCGCCCAATGACAGGGGAAATGGCTACACCTTC.

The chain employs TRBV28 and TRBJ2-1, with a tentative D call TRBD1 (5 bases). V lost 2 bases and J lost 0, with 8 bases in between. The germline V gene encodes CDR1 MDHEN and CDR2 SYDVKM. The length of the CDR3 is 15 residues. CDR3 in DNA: TGTGCCAGCAGTTTAGCAGGGCCCTCCTACAATGAGCAGTTCTTC. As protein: CASSLAGPSYNEQFF.

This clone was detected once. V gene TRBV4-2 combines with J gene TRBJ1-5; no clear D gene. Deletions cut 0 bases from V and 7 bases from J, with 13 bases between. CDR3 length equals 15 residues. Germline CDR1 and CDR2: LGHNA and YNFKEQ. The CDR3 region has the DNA TGTGCCAGCAGCCAAGAGTGGAAACAGCTACAGCCCCAGCATTTT. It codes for CASSQEWKQLQPQHF.

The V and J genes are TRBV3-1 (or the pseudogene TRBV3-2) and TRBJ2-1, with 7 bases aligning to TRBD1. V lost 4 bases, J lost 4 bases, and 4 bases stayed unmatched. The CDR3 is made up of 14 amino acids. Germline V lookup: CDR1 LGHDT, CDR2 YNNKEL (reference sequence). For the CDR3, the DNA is TGTGCCAGCAGCCCAGCGACAGGGTACAATGAGCAGTTCTTC. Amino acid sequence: CASSPATGYNEQFF.

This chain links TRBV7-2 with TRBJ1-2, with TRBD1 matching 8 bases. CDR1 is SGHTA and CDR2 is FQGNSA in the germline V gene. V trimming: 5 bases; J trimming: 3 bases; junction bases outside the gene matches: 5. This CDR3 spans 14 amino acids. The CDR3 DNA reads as TGTGCCAGCAGCCAACAGGGGGGCTACTATGGCTACACCTTC. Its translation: CASSQQGGYYGYTF.

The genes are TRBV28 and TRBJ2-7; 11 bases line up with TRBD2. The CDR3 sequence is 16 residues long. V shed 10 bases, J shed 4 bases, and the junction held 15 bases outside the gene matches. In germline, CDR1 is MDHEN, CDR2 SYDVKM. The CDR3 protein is CATGPSGGPTSYEQYF. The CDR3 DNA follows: TGTGCCACGGGGCCTAGCGGGGGGCCTACATCTTACGAGCAGTACTTC.

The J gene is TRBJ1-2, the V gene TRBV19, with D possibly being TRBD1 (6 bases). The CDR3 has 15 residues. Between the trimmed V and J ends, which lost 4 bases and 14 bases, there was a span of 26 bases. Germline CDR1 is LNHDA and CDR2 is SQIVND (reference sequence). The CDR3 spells CASSTPPWGPRRDTF. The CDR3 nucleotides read TGTGCCAGTAGTACCCCCCCCTGGGGGCCCCGTCGGGATACCTTC.

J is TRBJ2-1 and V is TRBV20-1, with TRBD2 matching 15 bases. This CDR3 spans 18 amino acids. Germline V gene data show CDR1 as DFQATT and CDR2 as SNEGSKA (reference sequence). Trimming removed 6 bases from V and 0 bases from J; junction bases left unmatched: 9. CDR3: CSASGLAGGISSYNEQFF. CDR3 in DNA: TGCAGTGCCAGTGGACTAGCGGGAGGGATAAGCTCCTACAATGAGCAGTTCTTC.

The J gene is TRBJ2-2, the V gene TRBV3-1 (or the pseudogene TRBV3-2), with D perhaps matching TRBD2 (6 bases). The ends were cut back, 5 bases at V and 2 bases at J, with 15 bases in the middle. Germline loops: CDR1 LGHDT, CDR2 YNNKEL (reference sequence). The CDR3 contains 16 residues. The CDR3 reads CASSASSGTNTGELFF. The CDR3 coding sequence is TGTGCCAGCAGCGCCTCTTCCGGGACTAACACCGGGGAGCTGTTTTTT.

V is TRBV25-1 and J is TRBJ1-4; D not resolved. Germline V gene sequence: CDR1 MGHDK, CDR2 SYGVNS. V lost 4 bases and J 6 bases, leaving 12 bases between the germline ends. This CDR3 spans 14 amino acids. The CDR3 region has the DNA TGTGCCAGCAGTGCTTTGGACCGCGATGAAAAACTGTTTTTT. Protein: CASSALDRDEKLFF.

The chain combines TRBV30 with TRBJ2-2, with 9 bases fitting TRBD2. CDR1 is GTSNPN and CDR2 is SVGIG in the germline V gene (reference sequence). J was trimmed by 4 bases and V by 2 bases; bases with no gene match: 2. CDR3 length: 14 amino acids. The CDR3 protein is CAWSRLAATGELFF. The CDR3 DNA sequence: TGTGCCTGGAGTCGACTAGCGGCCACCGGGGAGCTGTTTTTT.

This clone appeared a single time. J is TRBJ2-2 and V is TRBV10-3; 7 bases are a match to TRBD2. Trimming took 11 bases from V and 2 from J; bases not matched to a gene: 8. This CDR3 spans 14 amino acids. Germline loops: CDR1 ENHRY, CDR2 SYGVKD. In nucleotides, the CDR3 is TGTGCCGCCAAACTAGCGCGAAACACCGGGGAGCTGTTTTTT. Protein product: CAAKLARNTGELFF.

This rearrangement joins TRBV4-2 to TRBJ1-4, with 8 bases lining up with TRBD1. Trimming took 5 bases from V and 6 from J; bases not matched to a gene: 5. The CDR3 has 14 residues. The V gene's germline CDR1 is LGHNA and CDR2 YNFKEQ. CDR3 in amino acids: CASSSTGAYEKLFF. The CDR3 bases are TGTGCCAGCAGCTCGACAGGGGCGTATGAAAAACTGTTTTTT.

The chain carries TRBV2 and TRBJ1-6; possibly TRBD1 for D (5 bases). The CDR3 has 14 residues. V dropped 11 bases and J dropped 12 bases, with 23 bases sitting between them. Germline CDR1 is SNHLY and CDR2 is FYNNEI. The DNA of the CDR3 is TGTGCCGCGGCCAGAGGGGCCGTTCTCGAACCCCTCCACTTT. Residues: CAAARGAVLEPLHF.

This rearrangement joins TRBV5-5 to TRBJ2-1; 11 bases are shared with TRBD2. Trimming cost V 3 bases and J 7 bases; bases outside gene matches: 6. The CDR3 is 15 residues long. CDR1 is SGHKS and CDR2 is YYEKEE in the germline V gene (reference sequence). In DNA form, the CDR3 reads TGTGCCAGCAGCTCCGGGACTAGCGGTACTAATGAGCAGTTCTTC. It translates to CASSSGTSGTNEQFF.

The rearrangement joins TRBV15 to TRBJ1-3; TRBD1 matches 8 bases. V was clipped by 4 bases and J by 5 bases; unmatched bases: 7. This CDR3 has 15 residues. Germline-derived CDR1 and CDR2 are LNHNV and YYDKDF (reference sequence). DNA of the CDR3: TGTGCCACCAGCAAAGGACAGGGTCGAAGAAACACCATATATTTT. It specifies CATSKGQGRRNTIYF.

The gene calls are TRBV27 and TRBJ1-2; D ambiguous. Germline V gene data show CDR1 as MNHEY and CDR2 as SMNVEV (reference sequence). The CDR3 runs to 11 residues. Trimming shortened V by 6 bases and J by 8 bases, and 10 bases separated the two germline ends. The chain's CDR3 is CASRTSGGYTF. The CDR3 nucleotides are TGTGCCAGCAGAACGTCTGGAGGCTACACCTTC.

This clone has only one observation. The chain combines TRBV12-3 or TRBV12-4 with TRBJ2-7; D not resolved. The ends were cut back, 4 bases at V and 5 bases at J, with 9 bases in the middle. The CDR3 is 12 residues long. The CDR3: CASSSIPHEQYF. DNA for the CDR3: TGTGCCAGCAGTTCTATCCCCCACGAGCAGTACTTC.

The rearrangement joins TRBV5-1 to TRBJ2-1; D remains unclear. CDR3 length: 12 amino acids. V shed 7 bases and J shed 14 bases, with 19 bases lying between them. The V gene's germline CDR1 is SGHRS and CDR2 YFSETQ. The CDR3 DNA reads TGCGCCAGCGGTTCTGAAGGGCGGCGCGAGTTCTTC. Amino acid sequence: CASGSEGRREFF.

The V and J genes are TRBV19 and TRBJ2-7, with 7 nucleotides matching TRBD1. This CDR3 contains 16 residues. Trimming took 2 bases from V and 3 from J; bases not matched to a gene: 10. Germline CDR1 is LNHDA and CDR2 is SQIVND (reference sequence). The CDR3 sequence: CASSISLGNRGYEQYF. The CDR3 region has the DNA TGTGCCAGTAGTATAAGTCTTGGGAACAGGGGCTACGAGCAGTACTTC.